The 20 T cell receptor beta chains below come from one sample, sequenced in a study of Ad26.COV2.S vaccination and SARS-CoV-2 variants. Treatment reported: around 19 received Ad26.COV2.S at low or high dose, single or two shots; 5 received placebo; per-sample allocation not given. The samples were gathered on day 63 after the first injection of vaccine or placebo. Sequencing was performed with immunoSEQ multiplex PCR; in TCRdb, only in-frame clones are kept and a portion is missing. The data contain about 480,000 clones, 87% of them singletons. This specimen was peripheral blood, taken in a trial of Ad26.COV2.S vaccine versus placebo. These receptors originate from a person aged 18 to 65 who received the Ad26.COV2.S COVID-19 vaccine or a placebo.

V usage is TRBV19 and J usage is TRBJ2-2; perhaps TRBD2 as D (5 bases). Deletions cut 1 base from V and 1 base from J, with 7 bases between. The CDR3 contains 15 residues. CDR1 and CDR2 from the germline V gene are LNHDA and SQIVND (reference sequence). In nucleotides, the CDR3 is TGTGCCAGTAGTATAGGCGGGCGGAACACCGGGGAGCTGTTTTTT. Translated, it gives CASSIGGRNTGELFF.

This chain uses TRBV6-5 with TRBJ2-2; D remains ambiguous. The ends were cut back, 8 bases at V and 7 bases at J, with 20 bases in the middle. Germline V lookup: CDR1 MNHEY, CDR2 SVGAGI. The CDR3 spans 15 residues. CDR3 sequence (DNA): TGTGCCAGCGCACAGAGCCCGAACTCGTTCGGGGAGCTGTTTTTT. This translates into CASAQSPNSFGELFF.

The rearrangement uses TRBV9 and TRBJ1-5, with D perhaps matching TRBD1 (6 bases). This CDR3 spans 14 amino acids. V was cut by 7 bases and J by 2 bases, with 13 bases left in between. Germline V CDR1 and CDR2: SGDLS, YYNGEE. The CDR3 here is CASGPGAGNQPQHF. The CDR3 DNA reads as TGTGCCAGCGGGCCGGGGGCTGGCAATCAGCCCCAGCATTTT. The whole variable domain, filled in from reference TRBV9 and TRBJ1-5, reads DSGVTQTPKHLITATGQRVTLRCSPRSGDLSVYWYQQSLDQGLQFLIQYYNGEERAKGNILERFSAQQFPDLHSELNLSSLELGDSALYFCASGPGAGNQPQHFGDGTRLSIL.

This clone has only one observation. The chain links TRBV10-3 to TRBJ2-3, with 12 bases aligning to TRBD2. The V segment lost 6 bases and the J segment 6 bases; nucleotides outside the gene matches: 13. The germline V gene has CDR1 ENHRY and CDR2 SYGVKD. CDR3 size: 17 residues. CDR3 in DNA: TGTGCCATCAGCAAAGGAAAACTAGCGGGAGGAGTGGATACGCAGTATTTT. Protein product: CAISKGKLAGGVDTQYF.

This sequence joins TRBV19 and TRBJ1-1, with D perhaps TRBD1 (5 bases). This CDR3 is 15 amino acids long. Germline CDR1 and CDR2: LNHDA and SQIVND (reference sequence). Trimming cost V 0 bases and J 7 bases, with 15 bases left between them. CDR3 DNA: TGTGCCAGTAGTATAGAGGGGGACCGAGGTGGTGAAGCTTTCTTT. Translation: CASSIEGDRGGEAFF.

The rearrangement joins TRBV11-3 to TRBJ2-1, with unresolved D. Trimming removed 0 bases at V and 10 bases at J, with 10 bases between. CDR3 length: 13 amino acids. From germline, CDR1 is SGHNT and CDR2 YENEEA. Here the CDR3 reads CASSLDLITEQFF. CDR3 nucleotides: TGTGCCAGCAGCTTAGATCTGATCACCGAGCAGTTCTTC.

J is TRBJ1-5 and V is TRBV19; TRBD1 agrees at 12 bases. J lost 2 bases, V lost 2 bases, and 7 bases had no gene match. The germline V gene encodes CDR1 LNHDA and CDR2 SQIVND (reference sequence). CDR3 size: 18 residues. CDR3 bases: TGTGCCAGTAGTATAAGGGGGACAGGGGGCGCCGGCAATCAGCCCCAGCATTTT. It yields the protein CASSIRGTGGAGNQPQHF.

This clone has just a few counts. CDR3 coding DNA: TGTGCCAGCAGGGGACTCCCGGGGACAGTGCAGTTCTTC. It specifies CASRGLPGTVQFF. This chain uses TRBV27 with TRBJ2-1; a weak D match, TRBD1 (7 bases). Per germline, CDR1 MNHEY and CDR2 SMNVEV (reference sequence). This CDR3 region has 13 residues. V lost 6 bases and J lost 12, with 18 bases in between.

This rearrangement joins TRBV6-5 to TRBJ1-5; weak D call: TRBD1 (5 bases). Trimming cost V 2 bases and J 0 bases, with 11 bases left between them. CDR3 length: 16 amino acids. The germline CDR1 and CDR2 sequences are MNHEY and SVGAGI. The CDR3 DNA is TGTGCCAGCAGTTACGCGGGGACCGATAGCAATCAGCCCCAGCATTTT. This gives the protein CASSYAGTDSNQPQHF.

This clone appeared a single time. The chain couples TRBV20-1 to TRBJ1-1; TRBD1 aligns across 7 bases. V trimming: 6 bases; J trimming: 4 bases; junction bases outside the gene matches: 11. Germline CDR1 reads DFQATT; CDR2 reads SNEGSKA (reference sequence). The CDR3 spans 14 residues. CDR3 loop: CSASQGGLGTEAFF. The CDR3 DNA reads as TGCAGTGCCAGTCAGGGGGGCCTGGGCACTGAAGCTTTCTTT.

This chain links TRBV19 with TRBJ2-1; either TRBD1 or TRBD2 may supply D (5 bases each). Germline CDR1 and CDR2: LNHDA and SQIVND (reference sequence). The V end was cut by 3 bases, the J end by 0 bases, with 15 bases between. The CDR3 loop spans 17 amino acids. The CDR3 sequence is CASSIGAALSSYNEQFF. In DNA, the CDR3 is TGTGCCAGTAGTATCGGGGCGGCCCTGAGCTCCTACAATGAGCAGTTCTTC.

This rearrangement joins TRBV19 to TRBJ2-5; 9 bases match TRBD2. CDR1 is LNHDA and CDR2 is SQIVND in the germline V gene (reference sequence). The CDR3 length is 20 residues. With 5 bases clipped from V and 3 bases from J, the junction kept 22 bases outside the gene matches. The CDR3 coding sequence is TGTGCCAGTAGTCCACGGAGGGTTGCGGGAGGGCACTCACCGAAAGAGACCCAGTACTTC. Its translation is CASSPRRVAGGHSPKETQYF.

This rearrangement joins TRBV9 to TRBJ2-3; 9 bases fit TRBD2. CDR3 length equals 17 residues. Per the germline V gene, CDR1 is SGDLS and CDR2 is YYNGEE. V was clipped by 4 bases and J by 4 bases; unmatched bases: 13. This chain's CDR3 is CASSPPMGSGSADTQYF. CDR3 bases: TGTGCCAGCAGCCCCCCGATGGGTAGCGGGAGTGCAGATACGCAGTATTTT.

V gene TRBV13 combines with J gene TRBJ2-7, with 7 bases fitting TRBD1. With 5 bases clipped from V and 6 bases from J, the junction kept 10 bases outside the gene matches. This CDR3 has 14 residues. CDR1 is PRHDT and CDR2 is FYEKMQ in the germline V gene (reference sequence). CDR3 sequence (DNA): TGTGCCAGCAGCATTGGACAGGACTTCGGCGAGCAGTACTTC. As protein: CASSIGQDFGEQYF.

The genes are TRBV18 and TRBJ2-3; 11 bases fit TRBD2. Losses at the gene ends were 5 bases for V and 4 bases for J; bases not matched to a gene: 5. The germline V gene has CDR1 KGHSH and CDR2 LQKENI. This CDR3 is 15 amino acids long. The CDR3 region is CASSTSGRVSDTQYF. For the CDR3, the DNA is TGTGCCAGCTCAACTAGCGGGAGAGTGTCAGATACGCAGTATTTT. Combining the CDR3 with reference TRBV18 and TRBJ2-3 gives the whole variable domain NAGVMQNPRHLVRRRGQEARLRCSPMKGHSHVYWYRQLPEEGLKFMVYLQKENIIDESGMPKERFSAEFPKEGPSILRIQQVVRGDSAAYFCASSTSGRVSDTQYFGPGTRLTVL.

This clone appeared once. CDR3: CASSEDRGHQNTIYF. CDR3 DNA: TGTGCCAGCAGTGAAGACAGGGGGCATCAGAACACCATATATTTT. The chain couples TRBV6-1 to TRBJ1-3, with 9 nucleotides matching TRBD1. CDR1 is MNHNS and CDR2 is SASEGT in the germline V gene. The CDR3 length is 15 residues. The ends lost 1 base at V and 7 bases at J; junction bases unmatched: 5.

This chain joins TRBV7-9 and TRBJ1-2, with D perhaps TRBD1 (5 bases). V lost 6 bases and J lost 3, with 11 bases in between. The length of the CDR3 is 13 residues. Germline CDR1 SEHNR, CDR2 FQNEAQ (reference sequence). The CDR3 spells CASSPRDYYGYTF. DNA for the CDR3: TGTGCCAGCAGTCCCAGGGATTACTATGGCTACACCTTC.

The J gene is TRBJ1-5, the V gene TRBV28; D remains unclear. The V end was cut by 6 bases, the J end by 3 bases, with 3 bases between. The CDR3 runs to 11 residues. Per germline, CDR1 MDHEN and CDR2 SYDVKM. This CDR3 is CASSNNQPQHF. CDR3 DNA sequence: TGTGCCAGCAGCAACAATCAGCCCCAGCATTTT.

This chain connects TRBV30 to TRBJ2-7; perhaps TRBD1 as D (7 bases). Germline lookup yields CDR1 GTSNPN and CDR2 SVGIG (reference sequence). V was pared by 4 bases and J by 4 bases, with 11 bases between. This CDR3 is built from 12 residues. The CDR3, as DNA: TGTGCCTGGAATTCAGGGGGGTACGAGCAGTACTTC. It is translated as CAWNSGGYEQYF.

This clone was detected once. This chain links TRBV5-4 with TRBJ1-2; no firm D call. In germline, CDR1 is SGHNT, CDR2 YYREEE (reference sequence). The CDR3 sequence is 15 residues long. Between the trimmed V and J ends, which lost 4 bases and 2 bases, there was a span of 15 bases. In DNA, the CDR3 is TGTGCCAGCAGCGTGGGTACATATCGGAACTATGGCTACACCTTC. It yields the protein CASSVGTYRNYGYTF.